This T cell receptor beta chain appears in the sequencing data of a study of T-cell reconstitution after alpha-beta-depleted transplantation in children. With respect to this clonotype: The antigen is unknown.

Unique molecular identifiers were incorporated into the prepared TCRbeta library. TCRdb called the PCR reads again in MiXCR, with one record for every CDR3 protein. In the table there are about 120,000 distinct CDR3 sequences, about 9.4% of which are singletons. Germline CDR1 reads SGHKS; CDR2 reads YYEKEE (reference sequence). The CDR3 covers 15 residues. V dropped 4 bases and J dropped 0; count of bases not matched to a gene: 2. Study observations and caveats: Several patients had high TCRbeta diversity at day 60; it came from surviving recipient T cells and thymic progenitors. Several hundred graft clones that had expanded were reportedly the source of alpha-beta T cells about two months after transplant. A year had passed since transplant, and T-cell counts and diversity by then came mostly from newly produced T cells.

This sample comprised PBMCs, obtained before TCRalphabeta/CD19-depleted stem cell transplant. The chain is built from TRBV5-5 and TRBJ2-1; 9 bases match TRBD1. This receptor was taken from a boy aged 2 to 10 with acute lymphoblastic leukemia, due to receive a stem cell transplant. The CDR3 is CASSRDRVSYNEQFF. Written as DNA, the CDR3 is TGTGCCAGCAGCCGGGACAGGGTCTCCTACAATGAGCAGTTCTTC. Filled out from reference TRBV5-5 and TRBJ2-1, the complete variable domain reads DAGVTQSPTHLIKTRGQQVTLRCSPISGHKSVSWYQQVLGQGPQFIFQYYEKEERGRGNFPDRFSARQFPNYSSELNVNALLLGDSALYLCASSRDRVSYNEQFFGPGTRLTVL.